This TCR beta chain was recorded in a study of cytomegalovirus exposure and HLA in healthy donors. The PCR employed 60 Vbeta primers together with 13 Jbeta primers. Clones were sequenced by immunoSEQ multiplex PCR, and TCRdb holds only the in-frame ones, with some missing. The table includes under 250,000 clones, roughly four fifths detected once. The V gene end was trimmed by 5 bases and the J gene end by 5 bases; junction bases not matched to a gene: 13. Germline CDR1 and CDR2: SGHTA and FQGTGA. The CDR3 covers 16 residues. The clonotype comes from a man under 40 in good health and CMV-seronegative. The chain recombines TRBV7-3 with TRBJ2-5; 8 nucleotides match TRBD2. The specimen was PBMCs. This CDR3 is CASSVNPAGLGETQYF. In DNA, the CDR3 is TGTGCCAGCAGCGTCAACCCGGCGGGACTAGGGGAGACCCAGTACTTC.